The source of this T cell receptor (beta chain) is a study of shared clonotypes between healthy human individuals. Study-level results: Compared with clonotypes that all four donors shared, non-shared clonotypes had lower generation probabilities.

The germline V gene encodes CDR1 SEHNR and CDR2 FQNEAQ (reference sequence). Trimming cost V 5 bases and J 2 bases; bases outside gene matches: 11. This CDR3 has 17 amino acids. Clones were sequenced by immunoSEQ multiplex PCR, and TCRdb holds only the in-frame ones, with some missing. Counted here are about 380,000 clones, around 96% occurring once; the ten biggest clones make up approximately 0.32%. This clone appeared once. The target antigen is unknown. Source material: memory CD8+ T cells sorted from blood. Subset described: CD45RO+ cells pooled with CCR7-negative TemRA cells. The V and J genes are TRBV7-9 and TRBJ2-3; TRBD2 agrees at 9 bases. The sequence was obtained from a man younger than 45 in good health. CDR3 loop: CASSARHSGGLTDTQYF. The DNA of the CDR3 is TGTGCCAGCAGCGCAAGACATAGCGGGGGCCTCACAGATACGCAGTATTTT.